The T cell receptor beta chain under discussion was sequenced for a study of OX40 agonist ivuxolimab in advanced cancers. Using immunoSEQ multiplex PCR, the repertoire was profiled, and TCRdb retains in-frame clones only, with some absent. Here the sample spans around 70,000 clones, 70% to 90% being singletons. CDR1 is MDHEN, CDR2 SYDVKM, per germline. The CDR3 spans 16 residues. The V end lost 5 bases, the J end lost 0 bases, and 16 bases lay between the germline ends. This clonotype originated in an adult with an advanced solid tumor such as melanoma, head and neck, liver or kidney cancer. This specimen was CD4+ or CD8+ T cells sorted from blood, taken in a trial of the OX40 agonist ivuxolimab. The rearrangement links TRBV28 to TRBJ2-5; D unclear. The CDR3, as DNA: TGTGCCAGCAGTCCTGGGATTTCGACCCACCAAGAGACCCAGTACTTC. Its protein product is CASSPGISTHQETQYF.